The 3 T cell receptor beta chains given below trace back to one sample, sequenced in a study of cytomegalovirus exposure and HLA in healthy donors. 13 Jbeta primers and 60 Vbeta primers were used for the PCR. Produced via immunoSEQ multiplex PCR; TCRdb's table is partial and in-frame only. The sample has under 90,000 clones. Sequencing was done on a sample of PBMCs. The receptors come from a man in his fifties or sixties in good health and CMV-seropositive.

The chain is built from TRBV7-2 and TRBJ2-4, with D unclear. V was shortened by 1 base and J by 9 bases, with 4 bases between the two germline ends. CDR3 length: 11 residues. The germline gives CDR1 SGHTA, CDR2 FQGNSA. The CDR3 here is CASSLGGIQYF. The CDR3 DNA is TGTGCCAGCAGCTTAGGCGGCATTCAGTACTTC.

The chain links TRBV19 to TRBJ2-7, with 7 bases identical to TRBD2. The V and J ends lost 4 bases and 4 bases, in that order; junction bases with no gene match: 10. Germline-derived CDR1 and CDR2 are LNHDA and SQIVND (reference sequence). CDR3 length: 15 amino acids. CDR3 nucleotides: TGTGCCAGTAGTAGATACTGGGGGGGAAAATACGAGCAGTACTTC. Its protein is CASSRYWGGKYEQYF. The variable domain in full, with the rest retrieved from reference TRBV19 and TRBJ2-7, is DGGITQSPKYLFRKEGQNVTLSCEQNLNHDAMYWYRQDPGQGLRLIYYSQIVNDFQKGDIAEGYSVSREKKESFPLTVTSAQKNPTAFYLCASSRYWGGKYEQYFGPGTRLTVT.

The rearrangement links TRBV7-8 to TRBJ2-2, with 7 nucleotides matching TRBD2. Germline CDR1 SGHVS, CDR2 FQNEAQ. The V segment lost 6 bases and the J segment 0 bases; nucleotides outside the gene matches: 7. The CDR3 is made up of 16 amino acids. The CDR3 DNA follows: TGTGCCAGCAGACTCCGGGACTACCCGAACACCGGGGAGCTGTTTTTT. This gives the protein CASRLRDYPNTGELFF.